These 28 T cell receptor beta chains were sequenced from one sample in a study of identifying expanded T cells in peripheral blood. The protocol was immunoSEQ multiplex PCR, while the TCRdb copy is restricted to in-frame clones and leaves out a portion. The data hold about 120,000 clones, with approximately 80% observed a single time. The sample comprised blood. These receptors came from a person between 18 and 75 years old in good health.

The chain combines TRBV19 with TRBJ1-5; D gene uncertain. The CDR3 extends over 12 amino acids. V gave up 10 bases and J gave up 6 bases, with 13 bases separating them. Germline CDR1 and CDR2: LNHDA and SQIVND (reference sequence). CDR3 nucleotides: TGTGCCACTAGAGGCGCGGGTCAGCCCCAGCATTTT. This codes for CATRGAGQPQHF.

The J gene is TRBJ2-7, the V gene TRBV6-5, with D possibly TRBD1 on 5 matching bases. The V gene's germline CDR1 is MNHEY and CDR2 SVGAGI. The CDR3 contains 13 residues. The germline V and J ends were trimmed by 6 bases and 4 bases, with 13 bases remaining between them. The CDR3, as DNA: TGTGCCAGCAGCAACCGACAGCCGTACGAGCAGTACTTC. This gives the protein CASSNRQPYEQYF.

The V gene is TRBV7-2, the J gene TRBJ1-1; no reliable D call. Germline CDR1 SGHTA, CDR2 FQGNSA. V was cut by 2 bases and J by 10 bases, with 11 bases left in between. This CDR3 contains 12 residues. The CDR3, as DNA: TGTGCCAGCAGCTTATGGAGTCGGGGAGCTTTCTTT. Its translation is CASSLWSRGAFF.

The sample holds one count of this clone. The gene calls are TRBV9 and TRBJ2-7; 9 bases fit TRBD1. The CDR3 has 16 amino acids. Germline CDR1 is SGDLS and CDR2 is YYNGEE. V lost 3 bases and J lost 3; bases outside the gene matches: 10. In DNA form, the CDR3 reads TGTGCCAGCAGCGCGGGGACAGGGCTGAGGGTCTACGAGCAGTACTTC. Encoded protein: CASSAGTGLRVYEQYF.

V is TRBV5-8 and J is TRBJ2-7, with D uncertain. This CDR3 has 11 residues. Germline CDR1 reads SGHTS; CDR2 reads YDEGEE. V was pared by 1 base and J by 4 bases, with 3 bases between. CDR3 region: CASSLRYEQYF. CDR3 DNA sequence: TGTGCCAGCAGCTTGAGGTACGAGCAGTACTTC.

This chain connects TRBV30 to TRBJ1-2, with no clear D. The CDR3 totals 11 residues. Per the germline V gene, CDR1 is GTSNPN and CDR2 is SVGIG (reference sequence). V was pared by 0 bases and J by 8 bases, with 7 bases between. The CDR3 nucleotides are TGTGCCTGGAGTGTGTACAAAGGCTACACCTTC. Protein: CAWSVYKGYTF.

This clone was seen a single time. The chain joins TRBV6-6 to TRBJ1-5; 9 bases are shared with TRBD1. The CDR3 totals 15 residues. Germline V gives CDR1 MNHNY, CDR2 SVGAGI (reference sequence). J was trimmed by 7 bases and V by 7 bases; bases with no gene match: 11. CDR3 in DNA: TGTGCCAGCACGACACAGGGGGCGAGGGGACAGCCCCAGCATTTT. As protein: CASTTQGARGQPQHF.

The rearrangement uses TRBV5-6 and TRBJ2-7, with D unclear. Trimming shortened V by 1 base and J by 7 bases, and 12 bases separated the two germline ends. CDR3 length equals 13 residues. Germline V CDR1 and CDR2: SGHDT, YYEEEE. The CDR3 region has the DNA TGTGCCAGCAGCTTGTTAACCGTGGGTGAGCAGTACTTC. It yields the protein CASSLLTVGEQYF.

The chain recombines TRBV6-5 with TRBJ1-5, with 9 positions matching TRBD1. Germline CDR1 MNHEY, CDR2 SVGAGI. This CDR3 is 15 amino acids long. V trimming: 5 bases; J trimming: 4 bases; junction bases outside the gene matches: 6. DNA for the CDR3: TGTGCCAGCAGTCCAGGGACAGGGCTAAATCAGCCCCAGCATTTT. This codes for CASSPGTGLNQPQHF.

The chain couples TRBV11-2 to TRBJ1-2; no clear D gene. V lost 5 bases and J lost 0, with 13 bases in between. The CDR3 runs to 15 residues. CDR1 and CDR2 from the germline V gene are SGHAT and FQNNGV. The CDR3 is CASSLQGKTNYGYTF. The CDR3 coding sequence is TGTGCCAGCAGCCTGCAAGGGAAGACTAACTATGGCTACACCTTC.

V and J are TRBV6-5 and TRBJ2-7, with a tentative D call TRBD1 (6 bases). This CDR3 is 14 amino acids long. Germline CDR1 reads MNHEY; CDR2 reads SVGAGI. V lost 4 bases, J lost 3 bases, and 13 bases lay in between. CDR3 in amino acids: CASSSTRGGYEQYF. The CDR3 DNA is TGTGCCAGCAGTTCAACCAGGGGTGGCTACGAGCAGTACTTC.

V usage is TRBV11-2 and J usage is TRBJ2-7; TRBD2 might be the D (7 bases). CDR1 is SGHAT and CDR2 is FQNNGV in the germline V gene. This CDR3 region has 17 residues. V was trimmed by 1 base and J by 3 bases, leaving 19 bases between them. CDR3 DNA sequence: TGTGCCAGCAGCTTAGTGGGAGGGGGGGTCGCCGTCTACGAGCAGTACTTC. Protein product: CASSLVGGGVAVYEQYF.

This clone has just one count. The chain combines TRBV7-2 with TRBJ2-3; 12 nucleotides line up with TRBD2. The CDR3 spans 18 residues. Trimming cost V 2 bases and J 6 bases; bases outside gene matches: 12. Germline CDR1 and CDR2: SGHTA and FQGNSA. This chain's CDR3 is CASSLMALAGGSSDTQYF. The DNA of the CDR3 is TGTGCCAGCAGCTTAATGGCACTAGCGGGGGGATCATCGGATACGCAGTATTTT.

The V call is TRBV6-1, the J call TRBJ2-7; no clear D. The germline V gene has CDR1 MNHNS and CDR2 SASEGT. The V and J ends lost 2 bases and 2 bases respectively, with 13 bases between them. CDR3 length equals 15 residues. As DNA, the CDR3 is TGTGCCAGCAGTGAATACTCCTACGGCCCCTACGAGCAGTACTTC. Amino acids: CASSEYSYGPYEQYF.

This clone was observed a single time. The CDR3 reads CASGAGNYGYTF. DNA of the CDR3: TGTGCCAGCGGGGCGGGGAACTATGGCTACACCTTC. The rearrangement links TRBV6-5 to TRBJ1-2, with D possibly TRBD1 on 5 matching bases. The CDR3 totals 12 residues. Trimming removed 8 bases from V and 2 bases from J, with 9 bases in between. CDR1 and CDR2 (germline): MNHEY, SVGAGI.

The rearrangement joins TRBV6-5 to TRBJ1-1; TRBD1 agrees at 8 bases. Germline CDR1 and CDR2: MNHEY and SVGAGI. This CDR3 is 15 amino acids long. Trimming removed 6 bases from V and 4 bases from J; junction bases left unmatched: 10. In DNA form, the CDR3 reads TGTGCCAGCAGCCACCAGACAGGGGTCGTCACTGAAGCTTTCTTT. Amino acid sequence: CASSHQTGVVTEAFF.

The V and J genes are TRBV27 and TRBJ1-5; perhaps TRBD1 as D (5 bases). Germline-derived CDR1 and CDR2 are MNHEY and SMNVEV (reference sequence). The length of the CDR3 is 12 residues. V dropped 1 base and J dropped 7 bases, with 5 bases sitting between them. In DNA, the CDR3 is TGTGCCAGCAGTTTATGGGACCAGCCCCAGCATTTT. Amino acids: CASSLWDQPQHF.

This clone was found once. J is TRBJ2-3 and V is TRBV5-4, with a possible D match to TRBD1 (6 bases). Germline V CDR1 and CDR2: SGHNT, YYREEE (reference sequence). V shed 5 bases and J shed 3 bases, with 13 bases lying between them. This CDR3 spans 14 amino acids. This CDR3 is CASRRWQGTDTQYF. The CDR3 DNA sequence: TGTGCCAGCAGGCGGTGGCAGGGGACAGATACGCAGTATTTT.

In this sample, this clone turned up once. CDR3 in DNA: TGCGCCAGCAGCCAAGACCCCCCGCCAGGACCTATAAACGAGCAGTACTTC. Protein: CASSQDPPPGPINEQYF. The chain links TRBV4-1 to TRBJ2-7; D uncertain. V lost 0 bases and J 5 bases, leaving 20 bases between the germline ends. The CDR3 length is 17 residues. Germline CDR1 MGHRA, CDR2 YSYEKL.

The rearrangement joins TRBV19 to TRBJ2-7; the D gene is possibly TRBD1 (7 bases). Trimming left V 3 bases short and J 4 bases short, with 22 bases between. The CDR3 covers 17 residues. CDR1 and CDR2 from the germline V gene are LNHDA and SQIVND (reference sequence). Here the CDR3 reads CASSIAFIGRGAYEQYF. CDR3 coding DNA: TGTGCCAGTAGTATCGCCTTTATCGGCAGGGGGGCATACGAGCAGTACTTC.

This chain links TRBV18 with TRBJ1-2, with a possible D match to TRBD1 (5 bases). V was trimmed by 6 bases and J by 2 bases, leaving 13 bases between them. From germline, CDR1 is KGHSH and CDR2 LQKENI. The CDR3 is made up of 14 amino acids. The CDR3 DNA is TGTGCCAGCTCGCCTCTAGAGGGGAACTATGGCTACACCTTC. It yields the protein CASSPLEGNYGYTF.

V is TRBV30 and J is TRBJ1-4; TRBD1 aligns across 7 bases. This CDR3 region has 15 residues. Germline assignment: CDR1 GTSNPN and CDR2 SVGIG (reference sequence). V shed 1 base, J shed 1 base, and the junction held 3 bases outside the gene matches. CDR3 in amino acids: CAWSGWTGTNEKLFF. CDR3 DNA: TGTGCCTGGAGTGGATGGACAGGAACTAATGAAAAACTGTTTTTT.

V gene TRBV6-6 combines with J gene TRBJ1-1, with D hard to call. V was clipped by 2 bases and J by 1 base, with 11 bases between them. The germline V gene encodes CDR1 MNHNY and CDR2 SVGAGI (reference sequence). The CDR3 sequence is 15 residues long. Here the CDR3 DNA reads TGTGCCAGCAGTTACGGTCCTCGGGGGAACACTGAAGCTTTCTTT. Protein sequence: CASSYGPRGNTEAFF.

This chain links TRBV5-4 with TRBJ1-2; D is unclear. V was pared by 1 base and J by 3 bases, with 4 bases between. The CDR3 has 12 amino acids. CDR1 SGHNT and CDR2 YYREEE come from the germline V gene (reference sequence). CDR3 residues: CASSLSYYGYTF. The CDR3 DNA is TGTGCCAGCAGCTTGAGTTACTATGGCTACACCTTC.

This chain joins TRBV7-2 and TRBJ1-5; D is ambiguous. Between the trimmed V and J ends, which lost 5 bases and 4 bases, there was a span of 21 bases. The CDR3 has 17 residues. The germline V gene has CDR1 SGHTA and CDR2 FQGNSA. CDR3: CASSPMEGLDGNQPQHF. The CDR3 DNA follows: TGTGCCAGCAGCCCCATGGAAGGACTCGACGGTAATCAGCCCCAGCATTTT.

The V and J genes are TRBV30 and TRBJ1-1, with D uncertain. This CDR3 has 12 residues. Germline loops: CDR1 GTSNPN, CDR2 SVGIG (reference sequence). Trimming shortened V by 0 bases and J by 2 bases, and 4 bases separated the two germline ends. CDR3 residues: CAWSVANTEAFF. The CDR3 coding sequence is TGTGCCTGGAGTGTCGCAAACACTGAAGCTTTCTTT. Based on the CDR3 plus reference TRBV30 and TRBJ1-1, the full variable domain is SQTIHQWPATLVQPVGSPLSLECTVEGTSNPNLYWYRQAAGRGLQLLFYSVGIGQISSEVPQNLSASRPQDRQFILSSKKLLLSDSGFYLCAWSVANTEAFFGQGTRLTVV.

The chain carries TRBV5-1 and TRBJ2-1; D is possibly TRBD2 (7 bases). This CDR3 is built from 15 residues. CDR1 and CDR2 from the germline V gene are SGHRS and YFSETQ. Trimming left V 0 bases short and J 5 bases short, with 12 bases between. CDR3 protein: CASSLGRGPHNEQFF. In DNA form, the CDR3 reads TGCGCCAGCAGCTTGGGGCGGGGGCCCCACAATGAGCAGTTCTTC. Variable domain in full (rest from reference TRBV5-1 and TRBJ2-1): KAGVTQTPRYLIKTRGQQVTLSCSPISGHRSVSWYQQTPGQGLQFLFEYFSETQRNKGNFPGRFSGRQFSNSRSEMNVSTLELGDSALYLCASSLGRGPHNEQFFGPGTRLTVL.

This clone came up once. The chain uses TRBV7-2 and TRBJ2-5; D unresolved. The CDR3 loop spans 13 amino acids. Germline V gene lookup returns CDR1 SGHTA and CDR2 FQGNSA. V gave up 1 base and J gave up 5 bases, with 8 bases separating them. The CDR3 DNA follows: TGTGCCAGCAGCTTAGAATTCTCGGAGACCCAGTACTTC. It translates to CASSLEFSETQYF.